This entry describes one T cell receptor beta chain. The repertoire was sequenced with immunoSEQ multiplex PCR; TCRdb's copy has only in-frame clones and lacks some. The table includes about 16,000 clones, around 90% detected once. The data are from a study of blood T cell repertoires in COVID-19. The CDR3 is 14 amino acids. V gave up 10 bases and J gave up 1 base; unmatched junction bases: 9. Germline lookup yields CDR1 MNHEY and CDR2 SVGAGI. Sequencing was carried out using peripheral blood. The chain carries TRBV6-5 and TRBJ1-1; TRBD1 matches 7 bases. This TCR derives from a human donor in a cohort sampled during active COVID-19. CDR3 DNA: TGTGCCACCAAGGTCGGGACAGAGAACACTGAAGCTTTCTTT. Protein product: CATKVGTENTEAFF.